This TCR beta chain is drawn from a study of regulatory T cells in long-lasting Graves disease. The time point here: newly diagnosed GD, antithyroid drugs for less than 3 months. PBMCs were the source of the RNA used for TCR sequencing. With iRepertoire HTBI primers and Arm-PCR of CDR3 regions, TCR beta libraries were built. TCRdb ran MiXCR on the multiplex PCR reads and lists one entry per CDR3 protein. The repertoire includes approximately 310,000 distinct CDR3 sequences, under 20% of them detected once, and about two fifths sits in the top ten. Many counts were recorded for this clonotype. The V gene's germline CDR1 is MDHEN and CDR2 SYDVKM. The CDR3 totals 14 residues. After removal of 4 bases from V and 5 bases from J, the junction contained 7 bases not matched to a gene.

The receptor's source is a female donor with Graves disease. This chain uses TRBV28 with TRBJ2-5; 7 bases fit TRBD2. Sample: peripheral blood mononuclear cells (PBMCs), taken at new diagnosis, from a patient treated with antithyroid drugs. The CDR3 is CASSSGEGGETQYF. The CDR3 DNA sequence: TGTGCCAGCAGTTCTGGAGAGGGAGGGGAGACCCAGTACTTC.